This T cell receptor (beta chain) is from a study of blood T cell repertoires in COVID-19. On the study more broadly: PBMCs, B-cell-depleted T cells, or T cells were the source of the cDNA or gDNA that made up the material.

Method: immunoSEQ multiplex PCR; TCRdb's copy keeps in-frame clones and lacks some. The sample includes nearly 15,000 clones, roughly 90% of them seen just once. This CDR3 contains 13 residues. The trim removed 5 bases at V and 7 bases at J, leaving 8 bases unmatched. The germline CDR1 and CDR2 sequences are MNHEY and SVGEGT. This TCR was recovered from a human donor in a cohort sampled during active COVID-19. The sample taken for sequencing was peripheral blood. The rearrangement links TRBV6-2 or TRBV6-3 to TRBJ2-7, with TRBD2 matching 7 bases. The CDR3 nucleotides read TGTGCCAGCAGTCCATCGGGGGGTTTTGAGCAGTACTTC. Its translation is CASSPSGGFEQYF.